A selection of T cell receptor beta chains follows, all from one sample in a study of blood T cells in healthy people across ages. One entry per CDR3 protein results from TCRdb running MiXCR on the 5' RACE reads. The table shows roughly 2 million distinct CDR3 sequences, with about 50% occurring only once. Source material: blood. All receptors derive from a woman in her 40s in good health. Both conserved end residues are part of each CDR3. The D gene is left open where the match is weak. Expanded clones get a size class; other rows say once, few or many, or leave the size out.

abundance | d_gene | j_gene | v_gene | CDR3aa | CDR3nt
. | TRBD1 | TRBJ2-7 | TRBV9 | CASSVGGQSYKQYF | TGTGCCAGCAGCGTAGGGGGACAGTCCTACAAGCAGTACTTC
. | TRBD1 | TRBJ2-1 | TRBV7-9 | CASSLAGTGGDEQFF | TGTGCCAGCAGCTTGGCCGGGACAGGGGGAGATGAGCAGTTCTTC
. | TRBD1 | TRBJ2-1 | TRBV4-3 | CASSQAWTGEYNEQFF | TGCGCCAGCAGCCAAGCCTGGACAGGGGAATACAATGAGCAGTTCTTC
. | TRBD1 | TRBJ2-3 | TRBV20-1 | CSASETGGFTDTQYF | TGCAGTGCTAGCGAGACAGGGGGTTTCACAGATACGCAGTATTTT
. | . | TRBJ2-1 | TRBV27 | CASTKSGLPNNEQFF | TGTGCCAGCACTAAATCGGGACTTCCGAACAATGAACAGTTCTTC
. | . | TRBJ1-1 | TRBV20-1 | CSARDLGDTEAFF | TGCAGTGCTAGAGATCTCGGGGACACTGAAGCTTTCTTT
. | TRBD2 | TRBJ2-1 | TRBV5-1 | CANSLAPAGGYNEQFF | TGCGCCAACAGCTTGGCCCCAGCGGGGGGCTACAATGAGCAGTTCTTC
. | TRBD2 | TRBJ2-1 | TRBV6-5 | CASRRTRNINEQFF | TGTGCCAGCAGAAGGACTAGAAACATCAATGAGCAGTTCTTC
. | . | TRBJ2-2 | TRBV11-2 | CASSLDFGGTGELFF | TGTGCCAGCAGCTTAGATTTCGGGGGCACCGGGGAGCTGTTTTTT
few | TRBD1 | TRBJ2-1 | TRBV7-2 | CASSIDRDYYNEQFF | TGTGCCAGCAGCATTGACAGGGATTACTACAATGAGCAGTTCTTC
. | . | TRBJ1-6 | TRBV7-3 | CASSAPGSPLHF | TGTGCCAGCAGCGCCCCTGGATCACCCCTCCACTTT
. | . | TRBJ1-2 | TRBV4-2 | CASSQVRTENYGYTF | TGTGCCAGCAGCCAAGTCCGGACAGAAAACTATGGCTACACCTTC
. | . | TRBJ2-3 | TRBV12-3/TRBV12-4 | CASRRAWADTQYF | TGTGCCAGCAGAAGAGCGTGGGCAGATACGCAGTATTTT
. | . | TRBJ2-7 | TRBV20-1 | CSATPESGSHNEQYF | TGCAGTGCCACCCCTGAGAGCGGATCTCACAATGAGCAGTACTTC
. | TRBD1 | TRBJ1-6 | TRBV12-3/TRBV12-4 | CASSSTGTVDSPLHF | TGTGCCAGCAGCTCAACCGGGACAGTGGATTCACCCCTCCACTTT
. | . | TRBJ2-3 | TRBV5-5 | CASSSWTAAADTQYF | TGTGCCAGCAGCTCATGGACAGCAGCCGCAGATACGCAGTATTTT
. | TRBD1 | TRBJ1-2 | TRBV6-2/TRBV6-3 | CASIERQGSRSGYTF | TGTGCCAGCATCGAAAGACAGGGTTCGAGGAGTGGCTACACCTTC
. | . | TRBJ1-4 | TRBV9 | CASSGGPHGEKLFF | TGTGCCAGCAGCGGCGGGCCTCATGGGGAAAAACTGTTTTTT
few | TRBD1 | TRBJ2-7 | TRBV20-1 | CSAGTGGTYEQYF | TGCAGTGCTGGGACAGGGGGTACCTACGAGCAGTACTTC
. | . | TRBJ2-1 | TRBV5-1 | CASLRTGGNEQFF | TGCGCCAGTCTTCGGACTGGGGGGAATGAGCAGTTCTTC
few | TRBD1 | TRBJ2-5 | TRBV6-5 | CASSYSPGQRYQETQYF | TGTGCCAGCAGTTACTCCCCGGGACAGCGGTACCAAGAGACCCAGTACTTC
. | . | TRBJ2-3 | TRBV4-1 | CASSPMGGSTDTQYF | TGCGCCAGCAGTCCTATGGGCGGTAGCACAGATACGCAGTATTTT
. | . | TRBJ2-5 | TRBV29-1 | CSVGPLRRQETQYF | TGCAGCGTTGGGCCCCTGCGGAGACAAGAGACCCAGTACTTC
. | TRBD2 | TRBJ2-1 | TRBV5-1 | CVSSPGTSGGLNEQFF | TGCGTCAGCAGCCCCGGGACTAGCGGGGGGCTAAATGAGCAGTTCTTC
few | TRBD1 | TRBJ1-6 | TRBV4-3 | CASSQGEQGASSPLHF | TGCGCCAGCAGCCAAGGGGAACAGGGGGCGAGTTCACCCCTCCACTTT
few | . | TRBJ2-5 | TRBV29-1 | CSVSRAGQETQYF | TGCAGCGTTTCGAGGGCTGGTCAAGAGACCCAGTACTTC